This T cell receptor (beta chain) came from a study of glioma-infiltrating T cells. Study-level points and caveats: Above-expected tissue-blood divergence occurred in all gliomas, most in low-grade ones.

This CDR3 is 15 amino acids long. The ends lost 4 bases at V and 4 bases at J; junction bases unmatched: 10. Per the germline V gene, CDR1 is DFQATT and CDR2 is SNEGSKA (reference sequence). TCR alpha and beta CDR3 regions were amplified from RNA using iRepertoire nested multiplex PCR. TCRdb redid the calling of the multiplex PCR reads with MiXCR, one entry per CDR3 protein. The data show 20,000 to 25,000 distinct CDR3 sequences, 20% to 25% seen once. Regarding this clonotype: Its cognate antigen is unknown.

The TCR originated in a human donor with low-grade glioma or glioblastoma, undergoing nonglioma brain surgery, or in good health (not recorded which). The source material was glioma tissue, nonneoplastic brain tissue, or PBMCs (not recorded which). The chain carries TRBV20-1 and TRBJ2-7; 10 nucleotides align to TRBD2. CDR3 residues: CSAMSLAGVSYEQYF. The CDR3 DNA reads as TGCAGTGCTATGTCGCTAGCGGGAGTCTCGTACGAGCAGTACTTC.